Described below is a single TCR beta chain sequence and its context. The data are from a study of blood T cell repertoires in COVID-19. The overall study: Collection of acute and convalescent COVID-19 samples took place in the United States, Italy and Spain. Nucleic acid was either cDNA or gDNA, and it came from T cells, B-cell-depleted T cells, or PBMCs.

Per the original data handling: Amplifying reference gene primers gave estimates of nucleated cell counts. Using immunoSEQ multiplex PCR, the repertoire was profiled, and TCRdb retains in-frame clones only, with some absent. V and J calls and clone size follow that table, whereas D and trimming were derived from the DNA. The sample consists of 70,000 or so clones, 86% of them appearing once. J was trimmed by 5 bases and V by 0 bases; bases with no gene match: 0. Germline CDR1 MNHEY, CDR2 SVGAGI. This CDR3 is 13 amino acids long. This clonotype was obtained from a man in his 70s with active or convalescent COVID-19. This rearrangement joins TRBV6-5 to TRBJ1-2; 7 nucleotides agree with TRBD1. Source material: peripheral blood. As DNA, the CDR3 is TGTGCCAGCAGTTACTCACAGGGGTATGGCTACACCTTC. Its protein product is CASSYSQGYGYTF.